The count of the clone carrying this T cell receptor (beta chain) is one. The antigen is unknown. The data were taken from a study of post-analysis software for immune sequencing data. Background on the study: Multiple sclerosis in the patients followed relapsing-remitting, secondary progressive and progressive-relapsing courses.

Whole-study findings and limits: F measure clustering grouped samples strongly by preparation batch. Controls showed significantly higher normalized Chao1 diversity than did multiple sclerosis patients. Among several TRBV segments more frequent in patients than controls were TRBV5-6, TRBV5-1 and TRBV20-1.

The CDR3 contains 14 residues. V lost 5 bases, J lost 1 base, and 11 bases lay in between. The library was made from cDNA and included unique molecular identifiers. It was from roughly 1 to 10 million T cells that about half a million cDNA molecules came. TCRdb passed the PCR reads through MiXCR, listing each CDR3 protein once. The sample yields about 500,000 distinct CDR3 sequences, over 35% seen once. The sample was blood. This receptor was obtained from a girl aged 5 to 17 with multiple sclerosis. The V call is TRBV12-3 or TRBV12-4, the J call TRBJ1-1; no clear D. The DNA of the CDR3 is TGTGCCAGCAGTCACCCCCGGGGGAACACTGAAGCTTTCTTT. Translation: CASSHPRGNTEAFF.